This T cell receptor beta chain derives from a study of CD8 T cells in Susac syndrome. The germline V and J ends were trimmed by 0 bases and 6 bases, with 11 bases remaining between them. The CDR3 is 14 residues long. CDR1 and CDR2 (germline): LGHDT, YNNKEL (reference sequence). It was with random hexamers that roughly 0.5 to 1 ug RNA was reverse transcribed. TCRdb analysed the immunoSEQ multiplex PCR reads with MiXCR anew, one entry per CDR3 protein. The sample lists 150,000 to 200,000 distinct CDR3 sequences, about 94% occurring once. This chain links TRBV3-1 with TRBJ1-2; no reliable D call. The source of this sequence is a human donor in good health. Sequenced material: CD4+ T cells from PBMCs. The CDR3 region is CASSQDSGSNGYTF. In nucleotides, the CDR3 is TGTGCCAGCAGCCAAGATTCAGGCTCGAATGGCTACACCTTC. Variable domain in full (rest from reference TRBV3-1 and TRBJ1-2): DTAVSQTPKYLVTQMGNDKSIKCEQNLGHDTMYWYKQDSKKFLKIMFSYNNKELIINETVPNRFSPKSPDKAHLNLHINSLELGDSAVYFCASSQDSGSNGYTFGSGTRLTVV.